This T cell receptor (beta chain) stems from a study of post-analysis software for immune sequencing data (dated by TCRdb to between 2014 and 2017). Concerning the study at large: Disease courses on record covered relapsing-remitting, secondary progressive and progressive-relapsing multiple sclerosis, though some patients had no subtype annotation. Patient repertoires were compared against roughly 10 previously published healthy control repertoires from donors aged 6 to 25 years. A subset of samples was prepared in parallel using single-end sample barcoding, then pooled and co-amplified after Illumina adapter ligation.

As regards this clonotype: Its target antigen remains unknown. No base quality values were provided; no much bigger clone lies one nucleotide off.

The germline V and J ends show losses of 3 bases and 5 bases respectively, and no gene match explains 4 bases of the junction. Including cysteine and phenylalanine, the CDR3 has 14 amino acids. The retained sequence is limited to the CDR3, 42 bases, with the frame set at the first base. Looking up the germline V gene (reference sequence) yields CDR1 MNHNY and CDR2 SVGAGI. The library was produced with PCR. The reads were generated on an Illumina HiSeq 2500. To reduce PCR and sequencing biases, unique molecular identifiers were incorporated into the TCR beta cDNA libraries. Per 1 to 10 million input T cells, some 500,000 cDNA molecules were obtained, such that each molecule approximated one T cell. The patient libraries were prepared and sequenced using the same protocol as the earlier healthy control dataset. Within a given batch, samples were prepared together, multiplexed and sequenced on the same HiSeq lane. As for the original processing: Raw barcoded reads were processed with MIGEC, discarding single-read molecular identifier groups before consensus assembly and CDR3 extraction. Clonotype tables were post-analysed with VDJtools, normalizing diversity by down-sampling all datasets to the smallest sample size. Repertoire overlap clustering matched CDR3 amino acid but not nucleotide sequences to correct batch-related cross-sample contamination. TCRdb reprocessing: public reads trimmed at Q25 with fastp, clones called with MiXCR, in-frame beta chains kept. Every CDR3 protein is listed once, alongside the most common genes and DNA of its rows. The V and J calls and clone size are TCRdb's, not the authors'. The sample table holds 170,000 or so distinct CDR3 sequences, of which approximately 31% were seen once. The ten largest clones represent 1.5% of the sample.

The research as a whole found: Direct clustering with F measure revealed strong co-clustering of samples prepared in the same batch, which led to a batch-effect correction. Normalized Chao1 diversity was significantly lower in multiple sclerosis patients than controls, suggesting substantial peripheral T-cell clonal expansion. Patients showed significantly higher frequencies than controls for a handful of TRBV segments, among them TRBV5-6, TRBV5-1 and TRBV20-1. The control group was slightly older than the multiple sclerosis patient group.

To demonstrate the VDJtools post-analysis software, the study profiled TCR beta repertoires from the peripheral blood of some 13 young patients with multiple sclerosis. The patients with multiple sclerosis were children and adolescents between 6 and 15 years of age. The chain uses TRBV6-6 and TRBJ2-5; TRBD2 fits 9 bases in the junction. This TCR was sampled from a girl aged 5 to 17 with multiple sclerosis. The sequenced material came from blood. The nucleotides are TGTGCCAGCAGTTATAGCGGGAGAACTGAGACCCAGTACTTC. Its protein product is CASSYSGRTETQYF.